This T cell receptor (beta chain) was found in a study of response to subunit inactivated influenza vaccine (dated by TCRdb to between 2018 and 2020). Study-level background: To follow how T cells responded to a trivalent subunit inactivated influenza vaccine, the researchers relied on deep quantitative profiling of the T cell receptor repertoire. Points the paper makes about the study in general: According to the authors, only a limited number of new T cells may be recruited by each seasonal influenza vaccination.

Library preparation used RT-PCR. TCRdb names Illumina HiSeq 2500 as the instrument used. TCRdb trimmed public reads at Q25 via fastp, called clones via MiXCR and kept in-frame beta chains. Entries are consolidated by CDR3 protein sequence, retaining the most common genes and DNA. The sample table records about 500,000 distinct CDR3 sequences; 16% of these occur just once. The ten largest clones take up less than 4% of the sample. This clonotype has at least ten counts. The specificity of this receptor is unknown. Qualities for individual bases were not recorded, and no much larger clone is one base off. This TCR came from a man between 50 and 69 years old who received an inactivated influenza vaccine. Donor details come from another sample of the same person, matched by shared clones. Sample: CD4+ T cells sorted from PBMCs, taken about 23 months after vaccination.

CDR3 loop: CASSHHTGELFF. The DNA sequence is TGTGCCAGCAGCCATCACACCGGGGAGCTGTTTTTT. Here the chain combines TRBV3-1 and TRBJ2-2, with the D gene not confidently named. V lost 3 bases and J lost 3 bases; the stretch between them is 2 bases long. The CDR3 covers 12 residues, taking in both the cysteine and the phenylalanine. The only DNA kept is the CDR3, 36 bases in frame from the first base. From a lookup of the germline V gene (reference sequence), CDR1 and CDR2 are LGHDT and YNNKEL.